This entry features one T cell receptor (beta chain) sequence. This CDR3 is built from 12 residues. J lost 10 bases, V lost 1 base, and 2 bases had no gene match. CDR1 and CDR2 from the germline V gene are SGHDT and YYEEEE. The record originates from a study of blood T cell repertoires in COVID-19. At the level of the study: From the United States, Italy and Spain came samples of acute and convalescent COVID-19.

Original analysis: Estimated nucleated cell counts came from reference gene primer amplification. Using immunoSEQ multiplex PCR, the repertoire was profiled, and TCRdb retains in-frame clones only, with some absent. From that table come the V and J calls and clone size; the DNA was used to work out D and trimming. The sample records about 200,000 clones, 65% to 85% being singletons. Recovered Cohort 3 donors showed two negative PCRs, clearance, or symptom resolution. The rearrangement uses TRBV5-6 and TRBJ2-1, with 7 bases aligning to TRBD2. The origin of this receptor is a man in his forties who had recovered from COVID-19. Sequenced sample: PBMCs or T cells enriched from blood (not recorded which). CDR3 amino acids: CASSLRAGEQFF. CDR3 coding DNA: TGTGCCAGCAGCTTGAGAGCGGGGGAGCAGTTCTTC.